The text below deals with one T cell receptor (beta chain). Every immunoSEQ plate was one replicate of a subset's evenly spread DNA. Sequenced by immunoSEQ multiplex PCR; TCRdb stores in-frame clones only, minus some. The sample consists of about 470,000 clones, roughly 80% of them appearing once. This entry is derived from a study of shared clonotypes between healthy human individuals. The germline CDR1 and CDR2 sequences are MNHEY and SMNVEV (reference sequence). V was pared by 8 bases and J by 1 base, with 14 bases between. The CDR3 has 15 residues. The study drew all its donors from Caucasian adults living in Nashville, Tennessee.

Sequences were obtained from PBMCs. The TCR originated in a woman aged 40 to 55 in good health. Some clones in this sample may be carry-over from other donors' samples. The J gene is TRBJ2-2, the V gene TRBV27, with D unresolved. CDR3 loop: CASSWAVGNTGELFF. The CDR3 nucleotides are TGTGCCAGCTCGTGGGCAGTCGGGAACACCGGGGAGCTGTTTTTT.